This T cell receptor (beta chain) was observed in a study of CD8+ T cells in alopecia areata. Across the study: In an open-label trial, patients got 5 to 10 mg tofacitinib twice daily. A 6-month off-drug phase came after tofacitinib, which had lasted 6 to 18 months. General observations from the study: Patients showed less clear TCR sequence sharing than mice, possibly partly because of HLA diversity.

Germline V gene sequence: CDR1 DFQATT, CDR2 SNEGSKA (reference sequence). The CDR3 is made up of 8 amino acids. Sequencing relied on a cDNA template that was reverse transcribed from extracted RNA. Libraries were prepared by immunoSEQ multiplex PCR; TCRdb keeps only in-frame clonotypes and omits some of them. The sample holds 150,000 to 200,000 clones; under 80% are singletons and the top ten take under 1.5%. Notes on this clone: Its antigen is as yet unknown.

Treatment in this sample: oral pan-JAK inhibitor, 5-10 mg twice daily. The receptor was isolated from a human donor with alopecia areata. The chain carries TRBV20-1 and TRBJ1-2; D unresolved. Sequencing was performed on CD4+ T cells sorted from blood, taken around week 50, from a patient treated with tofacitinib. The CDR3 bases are TGCAGGGTCGGTGGCTACACCTTC. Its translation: CRVGGYTF.